The 29 T cell receptor beta chains below all came from one sample that was sequenced in a study of T cell repertoires in cytomegalovirus infection. One entry per CDR3 protein, called by TCRdb with MiXCR from the reads. The table shows around 270,000 distinct CDR3 sequences, with approximately 8.3% occurring only once. Sample: PBMCs. The receptors shown here come from a human donor in good health (CMV status not recorded). Some clones in this sample may be carry-over from other donors' samples.

This clonotype has at least ten counts. The chain combines TRBV19 with TRBJ1-4; 8 nucleotides line up with TRBD1. V was pared by 5 bases and J by 5 bases, with 10 bases of the junction left unmatched. Per germline, CDR1 LNHDA and CDR2 SQIVND (reference sequence). This CDR3 has 16 amino acids. The CDR3 here is CASSPRAGQGNEKLFF. CDR3 bases: TGTGCCAGTAGTCCACGGGCTGGACAGGGAAATGAAAAACTGTTTTTT.

This clonotype was seen ten or more times. This chain connects TRBV7-2 to TRBJ1-1; no clear D gene. The germline V and J ends were trimmed by 4 bases and 0 bases, with 6 bases remaining between them. CDR3 length: 13 amino acids. Germline assignment: CDR1 SGHTA and CDR2 FQGNSA. CDR3 in DNA: TGTGCCAGCAGCTCCACAGTGAACACTGAAGCTTTCTTT. Protein product: CASSSTVNTEAFF.

This clonotype was counted only a few times. V gene TRBV4-2 combines with J gene TRBJ1-2; no reliable D call. The CDR3 totals 16 residues. Trimming shortened V by 0 bases and J by 3 bases, and 14 bases separated the two germline ends. In germline, CDR1 is LGHNA, CDR2 YNFKEQ. This chain's CDR3 is CASSQDLMYSHYGYTF. DNA for the CDR3: TGTGCCAGCAGCCAAGACTTAATGTACAGTCACTATGGCTACACCTTC.

The CDR3 bases are TGCGCCAGCAGCTTGAATTCCGTCTCGAGCGGGGCCCCGGGCGAGCAGTACTTC. Encoded protein: CASSLNSVSSGAPGEQYF. The chain combines TRBV5-1 with TRBJ2-7, with 7 bases that match TRBD2. CDR3 size: 18 residues. Germline values: CDR1 SGHRS, CDR2 YFSETQ. The junction had 19 bases not matched to a gene; V was cut back by 1 base and J by 6 bases.

This clonotype was seen ten or more times. This chain uses TRBV7-2 with TRBJ2-7; D assignment may be TRBD1 or TRBD2 (7 bases each). Germline V gene sequence: CDR1 SGHTA, CDR2 FQGNSA. Trimming took off 4 bases at V and 0 bases at J, with 22 bases between the two ends. The CDR3 length is 18 residues. The CDR3 spells CASSYRRQGGLGSYEQYF. The CDR3 region has the DNA TGTGCCAGCAGCTATAGACGACAGGGAGGACTAGGCTCCTACGAGCAGTACTTC.

V and J are TRBV4-2 and TRBJ2-3; possible D gene TRBD2, 6 bases. The CDR3 runs 18 residues. Germline V CDR1 and CDR2: LGHNA, YNFKEQ. V lost 4 bases and J 0 bases, leaving 20 bases between the germline ends. CDR3 amino acids: CASSRGGTSTGSTDTQYF. The CDR3, as DNA: TGTGCCAGCAGCCGAGGCGGGACCAGCACGGGGAGCACAGATACGCAGTATTTT.

This clonotype was seen repeatedly, ten times or more. The J gene is TRBJ2-1, the V gene TRBV7-2; TRBD1 matches at 7 bases. J was trimmed by 8 bases and V by 7 bases; bases with no gene match: 14. CDR1 and CDR2 from the germline V gene are SGHTA and FQGNSA. The CDR3 totals 15 residues. For the CDR3, the DNA is TGTGCCAGCACTAGAGGGGGCGCGGTTCGCGATGAGCAGTTCTTC. Encoded protein: CASTRGGAVRDEQFF. Full variable domain (rest looked up from reference TRBV7-2 and TRBJ2-1): GAGVSQSPSNKVTEKGKDVELRCDPISGHTALYWYRQSLGQGLEFLIYFQGNSAPDKSGLPSDRFSAERTGGSVSTLTIQRTQQEDSAVYLCASTRGGAVRDEQFFGPGTRLTVL.

The rearrangement joins TRBV7-2 to TRBJ1-5, with D possibly being TRBD1 (5 bases). V lost 3 bases to trimming and J lost 11 bases, with 23 bases between them. The CDR3 runs to 16 residues. CDR1 and CDR2 (germline): SGHTA, FQGNSA. The CDR3 region is CASSLDNQAPQLAQHF. The CDR3 DNA is TGTGCCAGCAGCTTGGACAATCAGGCTCCCCAATTGGCCCAGCATTTT.

In its sample, this clonotype was seen many times. V and J are TRBV19 and TRBJ1-2; D unresolved. This CDR3 spans 13 amino acids. Germline CDR1 is LNHDA and CDR2 is SQIVND (reference sequence). V lost 1 base, J lost 4 bases, and 7 bases lay in between. CDR3 region: CASSIAGSYGYTF. For the CDR3, the DNA is TGTGCCAGTAGTATAGCGGGCAGCTATGGCTACACCTTC.

This clonotype was seen repeatedly, ten times or more. The chain combines TRBV7-2 with TRBJ2-7; 9 nucleotides agree with TRBD2. CDR1 and CDR2 from the germline V gene are SGHTA and FQGNSA. Germline trimming cut 5 bases from V and 3 bases from J; bases unmatched to any gene: 8. CDR3 length equals 15 residues. CDR3 region: CASSQRLAGHYEQYF. The CDR3 DNA reads as TGTGCCAGCAGCCAGAGGCTAGCGGGACACTACGAGCAGTACTTC. The full variable domain, its missing parts supplied by reference TRBV7-2 and TRBJ2-7, is GAGVSQSPSNKVTEKGKDVELRCDPISGHTALYWYRQSLGQGLEFLIYFQGNSAPDKSGLPSDRFSAERTGGSVSTLTIQRTQQEDSAVYLCASSQRLAGHYEQYFGPGTRLTVT.

The chain has TRBV12-3 or TRBV12-4 and TRBJ2-1; tentative D call: TRBD2 (7 bases). The CDR3 is 15 residues long. The ends were cut back, 3 bases at V and 7 bases at J, with 16 bases in the middle. DNA for the CDR3: TGTGCCAGCAGTTTCGGGGGGCCCCCACGGAATGAGCAGTTCTTC. The encoded protein is CASSFGGPPRNEQFF.

This clonotype was detected a few times. CDR3 in DNA: TGCGCCAGCAGCAGGGGACAGGACTCCTATAATTCACCCCTCCACTTT. This gives the protein CASSRGQDSYNSPLHF. The chain employs TRBV5-1 and TRBJ1-6, with 8 bases lining up with TRBD1. The CDR3 is 16 residues long. Trimming cost V 4 bases and J 0 bases; bases outside gene matches: 3. The V gene's germline CDR1 is SGHRS and CDR2 YFSETQ.

This clonotype was counted many times. The chain has TRBV7-2 and TRBJ1-1; D unresolved. Germline V gene sequence: CDR1 SGHTA, CDR2 FQGNSA. This CDR3 is 16 amino acids long. Trimming stripped 1 base from V and 1 base from J, with 13 bases between. The CDR3: CASSLVPVDGNTEAFF. The CDR3 nucleotides read TGTGCCAGCAGCTTAGTACCCGTAGATGGGAACACTGAAGCTTTCTTT.

This clonotype was detected many times. CDR3 region: CASSLGDGPVYGYTF. CDR3 nucleotide sequence: TGTGCCAGCAGCTTAGGCGATGGACCCGTCTATGGCTACACCTTC. V is TRBV7-2 and J is TRBJ1-2; no reliable D call. This CDR3 has 15 amino acids. V shed 1 base and J shed 4 bases, with 13 bases lying between them. CDR1 is SGHTA, CDR2 FQGNSA, per germline.

This clonotype was seen ten or more times. The rearrangement joins TRBV7-2 to TRBJ1-6, with D unresolved. Germline CDR1 and CDR2: SGHTA and FQGNSA. CDR3 length: 17 residues. V lost 2 bases, J lost 0 bases, and 11 bases lay in between. CDR3 sequence: CASSLYRGSSYNSPLHF. CDR3 bases: TGTGCCAGCAGCTTATATCGTGGGAGCTCCTATAATTCACCCCTCCACTTT.

This chain links TRBV20-1 with TRBJ2-7, with TRBD2 matching 12 bases. J lost 0 bases, V lost 5 bases, and 8 bases had no gene match. This CDR3 comprises 16 residues. CDR1 and CDR2 (germline): DFQATT, SNEGSKA (reference sequence). CDR3 protein: CSAAGTSGSSSYEQYF. The CDR3 region has the DNA TGCAGTGCTGCCGGGACTAGCGGGTCTAGCTCCTACGAGCAGTACTTC.

This clonotype was observed a few times. J is TRBJ1-5 and V is TRBV28; TRBD1 aligns across 11 bases. V lost 5 bases to trimming and J lost 2 bases; unmatched junction nucleotides: 5. Germline V lookup: CDR1 MDHEN, CDR2 SYDVKM. The CDR3 runs 16 residues. CDR3 region: CASSTRDRGGNQPQHF. The CDR3 coding sequence is TGTGCCAGCAGTACCCGGGACAGGGGGGGCAATCAGCCCCAGCATTTT.

This clonotype was counted ten times or more. J is TRBJ1-1 and V is TRBV6-2 or TRBV6-3; D gene uncertain. V gave up 11 bases and J gave up 1 base, with 14 bases separating them. The germline V gene encodes CDR1 MNHEY and CDR2 SVGEGT. The CDR3 length is 13 residues. In nucleotides, the CDR3 is TGTGCCGGCCGGGAGGCAGCGAACACTGAAGCTTTCTTT. Amino acids: CAGREAANTEAFF.

The sample holds many counts of this clonotype. The chain combines TRBV7-2 with TRBJ1-1; D is uncertain. Germline CDR1 SGHTA, CDR2 FQGNSA. There are 11 residues in the CDR3. With 3 bases removed from V and 7 bases from J, the gap between germline ends came to 6 bases. CDR3 bases: TGTGCCAGCAGCTTTTCTTTTGAAGCTTTCTTT. As protein: CASSFSFEAFF.

Points on this clonotype: Since no conserved phenylalanine or tryptophan closes the CDR3, a read error is the likely cause. The V call is TRBV12-3 or TRBV12-4, the J call TRBJ1-2; 7 positions agree with TRBD1. The CDR3 runs 13 residues. Unmatched junction bases numbered 7, after V lost 5 bases and J lost 7 bases. The CDR3 DNA follows: TGTGCCAGCAGTCCCTCAGGGGGTACTGGCTACACCTCC. It encodes CASSPSGGTGYTS.

This clonotype showed up many times. The V and J genes are TRBV28 and TRBJ2-2; 7 positions agree with TRBD2. Germline V gives CDR1 MDHEN, CDR2 SYDVKM. The CDR3 length is 14 residues. The J segment lost 7 bases and the V segment lost 6 bases, leaving 8 bases of the junction unmatched. The CDR3 is CASSLGGTLGELFF. The CDR3 DNA follows: TGTGCCAGCAGCCTGGGAGGGACTCTCGGGGAGCTGTTTTTT.

There are many counts of this clonotype. The V call is TRBV28, the J call TRBJ1-1; D is unclear. This CDR3 is 12 amino acids long. Germline V CDR1 and CDR2: MDHEN, SYDVKM. Trimming took off 7 bases at V and 0 bases at J, with 6 bases between the two ends. CDR3 sequence reads: CASKHVNTEAFF. In DNA, the CDR3 is TGTGCCAGCAAACATGTGAACACTGAAGCTTTCTTT.

There are a few counts of this clonotype. As DNA, the CDR3 is TGTGCCAGCAGCTTATTTCGGGAGCCGGGTCCTCCCTACGAGCAGTACTTC. Amino acids: CASSLFREPGPPYEQYF. V usage is TRBV7-2 and J usage is TRBJ2-7; D perhaps matches TRBD2 (6 bases). The CDR3 is 17 residues long. V gave up 2 bases and J gave up 2 bases, with 19 bases separating them. CDR1 and CDR2 (germline): SGHTA, FQGNSA.

This clonotype was recorded at least ten times. The rearrangement joins TRBV7-2 to TRBJ1-1; possible D gene TRBD1, 6 bases. Between the trimmed V and J ends, which lost 4 bases and 0 bases, there was a span of 9 bases. The length of the CDR3 is 14 residues. Germline CDR1 reads SGHTA; CDR2 reads FQGNSA. The CDR3 here is CASSSDRLNTEAFF. In DNA, the CDR3 is TGTGCCAGCAGCTCGGACAGACTGAACACTGAAGCTTTCTTT. The full variable domain, completed using reference TRBV7-2 and TRBJ1-1, is GAGVSQSPSNKVTEKGKDVELRCDPISGHTALYWYRQSLGQGLEFLIYFQGNSAPDKSGLPSDRFSAERTGGSVSTLTIQRTQQEDSAVYLCASSSDRLNTEAFFGQGTRLTVV.

The V and J genes are TRBV6-2 or TRBV6-3 and TRBJ2-3; 8 bases map to TRBD1. Germline V lookup: CDR1 MNHEY, CDR2 SVGEGT. V shed 4 bases, J shed 10 bases, and the junction held 4 bases outside the gene matches. The CDR3 contains 12 residues. CDR3 region: CASSFRGPSQYF. CDR3 bases: TGTGCCAGCAGTTTCAGGGGGCCCTCGCAGTATTTT.

This clonotype was recorded many times. The chain combines TRBV7-6 with TRBJ1-4, with D unresolved. The ends were cut back, 5 bases at V and 1 base at J, with 14 bases in the middle. Germline assignment: CDR1 SGHVS and CDR2 FNYEAQ. The CDR3 totals 16 residues. The CDR3 protein is CASSVRQLGTNEKLFF. The CDR3 nucleotides are TGTGCCAGCAGCGTGAGGCAATTGGGAACTAATGAAAAACTGTTTTTT.

This clonotype has ten or more counts. The chain has TRBV12-3 or TRBV12-4 and TRBJ2-5; D tentatively reads TRBD1 or TRBD2 (6 bases each). The CDR3 has 14 residues. V lost 2 bases and J lost 6, with 13 bases in between. The DNA of the CDR3 is TGTGCCAGCAGTTTACGGGAAGGGGGGAAGACCCAGTACTTC. Protein: CASSLREGGKTQYF.

This clonotype came up many times. The gene calls are TRBV7-2 and TRBJ2-6; 8 nucleotides match TRBD1. This CDR3 region has 17 residues. Trimming took 1 base from V and 0 from J; bases not matched to a gene: 2. Per the germline V gene, CDR1 is SGHTA and CDR2 is FQGNSA. CDR3 nucleotide sequence: TGTGCCAGCAGCTTAGGGACAGGGTTCTCTGGGGCCAACGTCCTGACTTTC. Protein product: CASSLGTGFSGANVLTF.

This clonotype was observed a handful of times. The gene calls are TRBV5-1 and TRBJ2-1, with D possibly TRBD2 on 5 matching bases. The CDR3 length is 15 residues. Germline V gene sequence: CDR1 SGHRS, CDR2 YFSETQ. Trimming cost V 0 bases and J 5 bases, with 12 bases left between them. The CDR3 DNA is TGCGCCAGCAGCTTGGGGTCCTTGAGGGACAATGAGCAGTTCTTC. As protein: CASSLGSLRDNEQFF.